A single sample gave rise to the 31 T cell receptor beta chains below, sequenced in a study of lymphopenia after photon versus proton radiotherapy. The protocol was immunoSEQ multiplex PCR, while the TCRdb copy is restricted to in-frame clones and leaves out a portion. The sample carries around 23,000 clones, about nine tenths recorded once. Sample: peripheral blood, taken from a patient treated with proton-based radiotherapy. The origin of the receptors is a woman in her seventies with pancreatic cancer. Some clones in this sample may be carry-over from other donors' samples.

V gene TRBV6-4 combines with J gene TRBJ1-3; 7 positions agree with TRBD1. The V segment lost 0 bases and the J segment 5 bases; nucleotides outside the gene matches: 7. Germline V lookup: CDR1 MRHNA, CDR2 SNTAGT. The CDR3 spans 16 residues. The CDR3 is CASSDSDLRGRNTIYF. The CDR3 DNA reads TGTGCCAGCAGTGACTCAGACCTCAGGGGGAGAAACACCATATATTTT.

The rearrangement links TRBV28 to TRBJ2-7; 11 bases fit TRBD1. V trimming: 4 bases; J trimming: 4 bases; junction bases outside the gene matches: 6. This CDR3 contains 15 residues. Germline-derived CDR1 and CDR2 are MDHEN and SYDVKM. The CDR3 nucleotides are TGTGCCAGCAGTTCAATGGACAGGGGGCGGTACGAGCAGTACTTC. Its translation: CASSSMDRGRYEQYF.

The genes are TRBV7-2 and TRBJ2-2; TRBD1 aligns across 10 bases. V dropped 6 bases and J dropped 5; count of bases not matched to a gene: 9. CDR1 and CDR2 from the germline V gene are SGHTA and FQGNSA. There are 16 residues in the CDR3. The CDR3: CASRYPGTGVTGELFF. DNA of the CDR3: TGTGCCAGCAGATATCCCGGGACAGGGGTAACCGGGGAGCTGTTTTTT.

The chain joins TRBV6-1 to TRBJ2-5; perhaps TRBD2 as D (5 bases). V was trimmed by 8 bases and J by 2 bases, leaving 18 bases between them. This CDR3 has 15 amino acids. CDR1 is MNHNS and CDR2 is SASEGT in the germline V gene. The CDR3 region has the DNA TGTGCCAGCGGCCTGACCTTAGCGAGTCAAGAGACCCAGTACTTC. Encoded protein: CASGLTLASQETQYF.

V gene TRBV6-5 combines with J gene TRBJ2-1; TRBD2 matches at 12 bases. Germline values: CDR1 MNHEY, CDR2 SVGAGI. The V segment lost 4 bases and the J segment 10 bases; nucleotides outside the gene matches: 11. The CDR3 covers 16 residues. CDR3 in amino acids: CASSSTGLAGGTEQFF. The CDR3 DNA reads as TGTGCCAGCAGTTCCACGGGACTAGCGGGTGGTACGGAGCAGTTCTTC.

The rearrangement uses TRBV4-3 and TRBJ2-7; D remains unclear. Trimming shortened V by 1 base and J by 2 bases, and 12 bases separated the two germline ends. In germline, CDR1 is LGHNA, CDR2 YSLEER. CDR3 length: 15 amino acids. CDR3 residues: CASSQGREVPYEQYF. CDR3 bases: TGCGCCAGCAGCCAAGGAAGAGAAGTACCCTACGAGCAGTACTTC.

The chain employs TRBV28 and TRBJ1-2; TRBD1 matches 7 bases. The ends lost 7 bases at V and 2 bases at J; junction bases unmatched: 10. This CDR3 spans 15 amino acids. Germline-derived CDR1 and CDR2 are MDHEN and SYDVKM. CDR3 in amino acids: CASIKSRGQNYGYTF. The CDR3, as DNA: TGTGCCAGCATCAAAAGTCGGGGACAGAACTATGGCTACACCTTC.

The chain uses TRBV14 and TRBJ2-7; 12 bases are shared with TRBD1. Germline V gene data show CDR1 as SGHDN and CDR2 as FVKESK. The CDR3 contains 15 residues. The V gene end was trimmed by 2 bases and the J gene end by 5 bases; junction bases not matched to a gene: 4. The CDR3: CASSQQGTGGDEQYF. Here the CDR3 DNA reads TGTGCCAGCAGCCAACAAGGGACAGGGGGCGACGAGCAGTACTTC.

This chain links TRBV29-1 with TRBJ2-7; 7 positions agree with TRBD2. V trimming: 2 bases; J trimming: 3 bases; junction bases outside the gene matches: 10. Germline V CDR1 and CDR2: SQVTM, ANQGSEA. The CDR3 loop spans 15 amino acids. CDR3 protein: CSVESRGEGSYEQYF. As DNA, the CDR3 is TGCAGCGTTGAATCCCGGGGGGAGGGGAGCTACGAGCAGTACTTC.

The V gene is TRBV27, the J gene TRBJ1-3, with D possibly being TRBD1 (6 bases). Germline V lookup: CDR1 MNHEY, CDR2 SMNVEV (reference sequence). The CDR3 totals 15 residues. Trimming shortened V by 5 bases and J by 2 bases, and 13 bases separated the two germline ends. The CDR3, as DNA: TGTGCCAGCAGTCCCATTCGACAGGCTGGAAACACCATATATTTT. Protein sequence: CASSPIRQAGNTIYF.

The chain combines TRBV15 with TRBJ1-5; 9 bases align to TRBD1. Germline V gene sequence: CDR1 LNHNV, CDR2 YYDKDF (reference sequence). This CDR3 has 14 amino acids. V was pared by 9 bases and J by 2 bases, with 5 bases of the junction left unmatched. In DNA form, the CDR3 reads TGTGCCACTCGGACAGGGGACGGCAATCAGCCCCAGCATTTT. This gives the protein CATRTGDGNQPQHF.

This chain uses TRBV27 with TRBJ2-6; 10 positions match TRBD1. Germline V gene lookup returns CDR1 MNHEY and CDR2 SMNVEV (reference sequence). V gave up 7 bases and J gave up 3 bases; unmatched junction bases: 6. The length of the CDR3 is 16 residues. CDR3 sequence reads: CASTRQGAGGANVLTF. As DNA, the CDR3 is TGTGCCAGCACCAGACAGGGGGCTGGTGGGGCCAACGTCCTGACTTTC.

The rearrangement joins TRBV7-9 to TRBJ2-3; the D gene is possibly TRBD1 (6 bases). V was cut by 5 bases and J by 6 bases, with 12 bases left in between. This CDR3 is 13 amino acids long. Germline V lookup: CDR1 SEHNR, CDR2 FQNEAQ (reference sequence). The CDR3 here is CASSPRGPDTQYF. Written as DNA, the CDR3 is TGTGCCAGCAGCCCCAGGGGACCCGATACGCAGTATTTT.

The chain combines TRBV2 with TRBJ1-2; possible D gene TRBD1, 5 bases. This CDR3 spans 14 amino acids. The germline CDR1 and CDR2 sequences are SNHLY and FYNNEI. V lost 3 bases and J lost 8, with 16 bases in between. CDR3 sequence reads: CASSESLGEGGYTF. Written as DNA, the CDR3 is TGTGCCAGCAGTGAGTCGTTAGGGGAGGGCGGCTACACCTTC.

This rearrangement joins TRBV6-1 to TRBJ1-5; D uncertain. V was pared by 2 bases and J by 0 bases, with 17 bases between. The germline V gene encodes CDR1 MNHNS and CDR2 SASEGT. This CDR3 is built from 18 residues. The CDR3 DNA sequence: TGTGCCAGCAGTGAATACCCTATGAGGGATTATAGCAATCAGCCCCAGCATTTT. Translated, it gives CASSEYPMRDYSNQPQHF.

A word on this clone: One junction end disagrees with the germline gene, perhaps due to a read error. This sample includes further DNA sequences coding for the same CDR3. The chain carries TRBV19 and TRBJ1-1; no clear D. The CDR3 contains 14 residues. CDR1 and CDR2 (germline): LNHDA, SQIVND (reference sequence). Here the CDR3 reads CASSIDNSNTEAFF. The CDR3 DNA is TGTGCCAGTAGTATTGACAACTCGAACACTGAGGCTTTCTTT. The full variable domain, completed using reference TRBV19 and TRBJ1-1, is DGGITQSPKYLFRKEGQNVTLSCEQNLNHDAMYWYRQDPGQGLRLIYYSQIVNDFQKGDIAEGYSVSREKKESFPLTVTSAQKNPTAFYLCASSIDNSNTEAFFGQGTRLTVV.

The chain uses TRBV5-4 and TRBJ2-5; 8 bases are shared with TRBD1. After removal of 2 bases from V and 5 bases from J, the junction contained 2 bases not matched to a gene. The CDR3 sequence is 13 residues long. Looked up from germline, CDR1 is SGHNT and CDR2 is YYREEE (reference sequence). The CDR3 sequence is CASSLQGVETQYF. In nucleotides, the CDR3 is TGTGCCAGCAGCTTACAGGGGGTTGAGACCCAGTACTTC. The full variable domain, with the rest looked up from reference TRBV5-4 and TRBJ2-5, is ETGVTQSPTHLIKTRGQQVTLRCSSQSGHNTVSWYQQALGQGPQFIFQYYREEENGRGNFPPRFSGLQFPNYSSELNVNALELDDSALYLCASSLQGVETQYFGPGTRLLVL.

CDR3 bases: TGTGCCAGCAGTGGGGACAGGGGTGAAAAACTGTTTTTT. It yields the protein CASSGDRGEKLFF. The chain employs TRBV6-5 and TRBJ1-4; 10 bases fit TRBD1. Trimming cost V 5 bases and J 7 bases; bases outside gene matches: 1. The V gene's germline CDR1 is MNHEY and CDR2 SVGAGI. The CDR3 covers 13 residues.

The gene calls are TRBV4-3 and TRBJ2-5, with 8 positions matching TRBD1. The V segment lost 4 bases and the J segment 5 bases; nucleotides outside the gene matches: 9. This CDR3 comprises 15 residues. Looked up from germline, CDR1 is LGHNA and CDR2 is YSLEER. CDR3 in amino acids: CASSRADREGETQYF. DNA of the CDR3: TGCGCCAGCAGCCGCGCGGACAGGGAAGGGGAGACCCAGTACTTC.

V gene TRBV6-1 combines with J gene TRBJ2-1, with a possible D match to TRBD2 (5 bases). Trimming shortened V by 6 bases and J by 3 bases, and 15 bases separated the two germline ends. The CDR3 is 15 amino acids. The germline V gene encodes CDR1 MNHNS and CDR2 SASEGT. CDR3 nucleotides: TGTGCCAGCAGGGCGAGCGGAATTCACTACAATGAGCAGTTCTTC. Translating gives CASRASGIHYNEQFF.

The rearrangement links TRBV27 to TRBJ2-5, with no clear D. Deletions cut 3 bases from V and 4 bases from J, with 6 bases between. CDR3 size: 12 residues. CDR1 MNHEY and CDR2 SMNVEV come from the germline V gene (reference sequence). Here the CDR3 DNA reads TGTGCCAGCAGTTTTGTTGGAGAGACCCAGTACTTC. Protein product: CASSFVGETQYF.

The gene calls are TRBV6-1 and TRBJ1-2, with D maybe TRBD1 (5 bases). This CDR3 spans 14 amino acids. V dropped 9 bases and J dropped 7 bases, with 21 bases sitting between them. Germline assignment: CDR1 MNHNS and CDR2 SASEGT. The CDR3 bases are TGTGCCAGATACGACTCGGGGCTCGGCGGTGGCTACACCTTC. Protein product: CARYDSGLGGGYTF.

The rearrangement uses TRBV4-1 and TRBJ2-5; 7 bases fit TRBD1. Looked up from germline, CDR1 is MGHRA and CDR2 is YSYEKL. V gave up 5 bases and J gave up 1 base; unmatched junction bases: 4. The CDR3 has 14 amino acids. As DNA, the CDR3 is TGCGCCAGCAGCGACCGGGACAGCCAAGAGACCCAGTACTTC. The encoded protein is CASSDRDSQETQYF.

The J gene is TRBJ1-1, the V gene TRBV5-6, with D perhaps matching TRBD1 (5 bases). The CDR3 is 14 residues long. From germline, CDR1 is SGHDT and CDR2 YYEEEE. V gave up 5 bases and J gave up 6 bases, with 17 bases separating them. The CDR3: CASRGVGGDAEAFF. The CDR3 DNA reads as TGTGCCAGCAGAGGTGTCGGCGGGGACGCTGAAGCTTTCTTT.

The chain joins TRBV5-1 to TRBJ1-2; D not resolved. Trimming pared 4 bases from V and 4 bases from J, leaving 11 bases between. Germline CDR1 is SGHRS and CDR2 is YFSETQ. The CDR3 spans 13 residues. The DNA of the CDR3 is TGCGCCAGCAGCCACGACCGGGCCTATGGCTACACCTTC. This gives the protein CASSHDRAYGYTF.

V is TRBV25-1 and J is TRBJ2-7, with D possibly TRBD1 on 6 matching bases. Trimming pared 3 bases from V and 3 bases from J, leaving 9 bases between. This CDR3 spans 13 amino acids. CDR1 is MGHDK and CDR2 is SYGVNS in the germline V gene. As DNA, the CDR3 is TGTGCCAGCAGTGATTCAGGGGACTACGAGCAGTACTTC. It yields the protein CASSDSGDYEQYF.

This chain links TRBV6-1 with TRBJ1-4; D unresolved. Germline CDR1 reads MNHNS; CDR2 reads SASEGT. The CDR3 spans 12 residues. V gave up 6 bases and J gave up 8 bases, with 10 bases separating them. The CDR3, as DNA: TGTGCCAGCAGGGATCCTATGGAAAAACTGTTTTTT. The encoded protein is CASRDPMEKLFF.

The CDR3 DNA reads as TGCGCCAGCAGCTTGGCGCTAGCACAGGACAATGAGCAGTTCTTC. Its translation is CASSLALAQDNEQFF. The chain is built from TRBV5-1 and TRBJ2-1; D may be TRBD1 or TRBD2 (5 bases each). The germline V gene has CDR1 SGHRS and CDR2 YFSETQ. The ends were cut back, 0 bases at V and 5 bases at J, with 12 bases in the middle. The CDR3 has 15 residues.

This clone was recorded a few times. This chain links TRBV15 with TRBJ1-1; D unresolved. Germline CDR1 LNHNV, CDR2 YYDKDF (reference sequence). The ends were cut back, 0 bases at V and 7 bases at J, with 9 bases in the middle. CDR3 length: 13 amino acids. DNA of the CDR3: TGTGCCACCAGCAGAGAAAGAGTTGGTGAAGCTTTCTTT. Its protein is CATSRERVGEAFF.

This clone was detected once. This sequence joins TRBV4-3 and TRBJ1-5; no firm D call. V lost 1 base and J lost 4, with 11 bases in between. The CDR3 totals 15 residues. Looked up from germline, CDR1 is LGHNA and CDR2 is YSLEER. CDR3 nucleotide sequence: TGCGCCAGCAGCCAAGTGGCTCAGTGGAATCAGCCCCAGCATTTT. It encodes CASSQVAQWNQPQHF.

V is TRBV5-6 and J is TRBJ2-1; TRBD2 aligns across 13 bases. CDR1 SGHDT and CDR2 YYEEEE come from the germline V gene. The ends lost 4 bases at V and 6 bases at J; junction bases unmatched: 13. There are 18 residues in the CDR3. Here the CDR3 reads CASSPLGLAGAIGNEQFF. The CDR3 DNA reads TGTGCCAGCAGCCCCCTCGGACTAGCGGGAGCTATCGGCAATGAGCAGTTCTTC.